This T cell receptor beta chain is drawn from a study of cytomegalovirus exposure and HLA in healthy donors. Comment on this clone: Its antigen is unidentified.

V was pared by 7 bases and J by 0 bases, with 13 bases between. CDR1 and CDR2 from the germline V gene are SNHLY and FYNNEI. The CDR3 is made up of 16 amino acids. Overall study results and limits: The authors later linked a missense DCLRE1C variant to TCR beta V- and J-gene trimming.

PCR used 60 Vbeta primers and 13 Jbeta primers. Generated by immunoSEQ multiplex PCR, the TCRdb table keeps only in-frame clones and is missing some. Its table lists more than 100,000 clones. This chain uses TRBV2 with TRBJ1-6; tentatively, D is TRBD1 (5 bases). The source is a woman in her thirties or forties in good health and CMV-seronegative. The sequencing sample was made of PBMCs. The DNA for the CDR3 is TGTGCCAGCAATGGAGGGACGAGCTCCTATAATTCACCCCTCCACTTT. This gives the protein CASNGGTSSYNSPLHF. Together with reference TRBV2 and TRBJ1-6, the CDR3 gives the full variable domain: EPEVTQTPSHQVTQMGQEVILRCVPISNHLYFYWYRQILGQKVEFLVSFYNNEISEKSEIFDDQFSVERPDGSNFTLKIRSTKLEDSAMYFCASNGGTSSYNSPLHFGNGTRLTVT.